This T cell receptor beta chain stems from a study of chemoradiotherapy in HPV16-positive cancers. The CDR3 is 12 amino acids. Germline V gives CDR1 GTSNPN, CDR2 SVGIG (reference sequence). V was cut by 7 bases and J by 2 bases, with 11 bases left in between. Clones were sequenced by immunoSEQ multiplex PCR, and TCRdb holds only the in-frame ones, with some missing. The repertoire holds about 68,000 clones, with 88% as singletons. The receptor's source is a human donor with HPV-associated anogenital cancer. The sequences come from blood, collected from a patient who underwent chemoradiotherapy. This sequence joins TRBV30 and TRBJ2-5; D possibly corresponds to TRBD2 (5 bases). CDR3 residues: CASETGQETQYF. As DNA, the CDR3 is TGTGCCTCCGAAACGGGACAAGAGACCCAGTACTTC.